These 23 T cell receptor beta chains were sequenced from one sample in a study of blood T cells in healthy people across ages (dated by TCRdb to between 2015 and 2017). Library preparation was by 5' RACE. The reads were generated on an Illumina HiSeq 2500. The second PCR ran for roughly 6 to 11 cycles and used a J-beta primer mix along with a sample-barcoded 5' primer. In-frame beta chains were kept once TCRdb had trimmed the public reads at Q25 with fastp and called clones with MiXCR. Rows are combined by CDR3 protein, so each entry shows the most common genes and DNA. This sample has more than 1,400,000 distinct CDR3 sequences in its table, and around two fifths of those were observed once. The ten largest account for 7.9% of the sample. Sequencing was carried out using blood. The source of these receptors is a woman aged 18-30 years in good health.

The CDR3 protein is CASRHRGENTEAFF. CDR3 sequence (DNA): TGTGCCAGCAGGCACAGGGGTGAGAACACTGAAGCTTTCTTT. The rearrangement uses TRBV12-3 or TRBV12-4 and TRBJ1-1; the match to TRBD1 covers 7 bases. The CDR3 has 14 residues. J was trimmed by 1 base and V by 6 bases; bases with no gene match: 5.

The genes are TRBV3-1 and TRBJ2-7; 7 bases fit TRBD2. The CDR3 runs to 14 residues. CDR1 and CDR2 (germline): LGHDT, YNNKEL (reference sequence). J was trimmed by 6 bases and V by 2 bases; bases with no gene match: 7. The CDR3 reads CASSQSGGRTEQYF. The CDR3 coding sequence is TGTGCCAGCAGCCAATCCGGGGGGAGAACCGAGCAGTACTTC.

Concerning this clonotype itself: Since a much larger clone is just one base distant, this may be a read error. The chain recombines TRBV11-2 with TRBJ1-6; TRBD1 matches at 8 bases. Germline lookup yields CDR1 SGHAT and CDR2 FQNNGV. CDR3 size: 17 residues. For the CDR3, the DNA is TGTGTCAGCAGCTCAAAGACAGGGGCTTCCTATAATTCACCCCTCCACTTT. This sequence encodes CVSSSKTGASYNSPLHF.

Only a few counts were recorded for this clonotype. The chain joins TRBV7-9 to TRBJ2-7; TRBD1 aligns across 8 bases. The CDR3 runs to 14 residues. The germline gives CDR1 SEHNR, CDR2 FQNEAQ (reference sequence). The trim removed 7 bases at V and 3 bases at J, leaving 8 bases unmatched. The CDR3 region is CASNRQGSDYEQYF. In DNA, the CDR3 is TGTGCCAGCAACAGACAGGGGAGCGACTACGAGCAGTACTTC.

The rearrangement joins TRBV4-1 to TRBJ2-3, with 10 positions matching TRBD2. After removal of 2 bases from V and 2 bases from J, the junction contained 10 bases not matched to a gene. The germline CDR1 and CDR2 sequences are MGHRA and YSYEKL. This CDR3 contains 18 residues. The CDR3 DNA reads TGCGCCAGCAGCCAACGGTCGCCCCTAGCGGGGGCCACAGATACGCAGTATTTT. Translation gives CASSQRSPLAGATDTQYF.

The chain is built from TRBV27 and TRBJ2-7; 11 bases match TRBD2. The DNA end lines up better with TRBJ2-5; the J call may be wrong. Germline loops: CDR1 MNHEY, CDR2 SMNVEV (reference sequence). This CDR3 spans 16 amino acids. CDR3 sequence (DNA): TGTGCCAGCAGCCCGGGACTAGCGGACCTCCAAGAGACCCAGTACTTC. It translates to CASSPGLADLQETQYF.

In the case of this clonotype: Relative to the germline gene, one junction end is altered; a read error may explain this. The chain recombines TRBV12-3 or TRBV12-4 with TRBJ2-1, with D maybe TRBD2 (6 bases). The CDR3 runs 12 residues. CDR3 loop: CASKADYDEQFF. The CDR3 region has the DNA TGTGCCAGCAAAGCGGACTACGATGAGCAGTTCTTC.

The genes are TRBV30 and TRBJ2-1; the D gene is possibly TRBD2 (6 bases). Per germline, CDR1 GTSNPN and CDR2 SVGIG (reference sequence). The CDR3 length is 13 residues. Here the CDR3 DNA reads TGTCTAGGACGGGAGCGATATTCCAATGAGCAGTTCTTC. Encoded protein: CLGRERYSNEQFF.

This clonotype was seen a single time. One end of the junction does not line up with germline, which may come from a read error. The DNA of the CDR3 is TGTGCCAGCAGTATCGGGACAGGGGGAAGCACAGATGCGCAATATTTT. Protein product: CASSIGTGGSTDAQYF. The gene calls are TRBV12-3 or TRBV12-4 and TRBJ2-3; the match to TRBD1 covers 11 bases. The CDR3 covers 16 residues.

The genes are TRBV6-6 and TRBJ2-3, with a weak D call TRBD2 (6 bases). V lost 9 bases and J 6 bases, leaving 19 bases between the germline ends. Germline V gives CDR1 MNHNY, CDR2 SVGAGI (reference sequence). CDR3 length: 14 amino acids. This CDR3 reads CASARRGDMDTQYF. As DNA, the CDR3 is TGTGCCAGTGCCAGGCGCGGGGATATGGATACGCAGTATTTT.

The chain uses TRBV6-1 and TRBJ2-5; D is unclear. The length of the CDR3 is 14 residues. Per germline, CDR1 MNHNS and CDR2 SASEGT. V was clipped by 4 bases and J by 0 bases, with 9 bases between them. CDR3 sequence (DNA): TGTGCCAGCAGTGTTATGCCATACCAAGAGACCCAGTACTTC. This gives the protein CASSVMPYQETQYF.

This clonotype was recorded a few times. This chain joins TRBV20-1 and TRBJ2-3; D remains unclear. The germline V and J ends were trimmed by 8 bases and 3 bases, with 6 bases remaining between them. This CDR3 region has 10 residues. The germline gives CDR1 DFQATT, CDR2 SNEGSKA (reference sequence). CDR3 region: CSFLTDTQYF. The CDR3 DNA follows: TGCAGTTTCCTGACAGATACGCAGTATTTT.

The CDR3 here is CASSATYPPLHF. In nucleotides, the CDR3 is TGTGCCAGCAGTGCGACTTACCCACCCCTCCACTTT. The chain is built from TRBV25-1 and TRBJ1-6; D call uncertain. The CDR3 extends over 12 amino acids. Germline loops: CDR1 MGHDK, CDR2 SYGVNS. Trimming removed 4 bases from V and 11 bases from J, with 9 bases in between.

This clonotype has a handful of counts. J is TRBJ2-5 and V is TRBV29-1; 11 bases map to TRBD2. Trimming cost V 6 bases and J 2 bases; bases outside gene matches: 8. The CDR3 consists of 15 residues. CDR1 and CDR2 (germline): SQVTM, ANQGSEA. The CDR3 DNA reads as TGCAGCGTCGCCCTGACTAGCGGGGCTCAAGAGACCCAGTACTTC. Its translation: CSVALTSGAQETQYF.

This sequence joins TRBV11-2 and TRBJ2-1; 11 positions agree with TRBD2. Losses at the gene ends were 3 bases for V and 9 bases for J; bases not matched to a gene: 7. The CDR3 spans 15 residues. The V gene's germline CDR1 is SGHAT and CDR2 FQNNGV. CDR3 sequence: CASSLGVTSGAEQFF. DNA for the CDR3: TGTGCCAGCAGCTTGGGGGTGACTAGCGGGGCTGAGCAGTTCTTC.

This chain uses TRBV7-9 with TRBJ2-7, with no clear D. CDR1 SEHNR and CDR2 FQNEAQ come from the germline V gene (reference sequence). Trimming took off 5 bases at V and 2 bases at J, with 13 bases between the two ends. The CDR3 is made up of 14 amino acids. CDR3 sequence reads: CASSPQMDTYEQYF. Written as DNA, the CDR3 is TGTGCCAGCAGCCCTCAGATGGATACCTACGAGCAGTACTTC. The full variable domain, rest sourced from reference TRBV7-9 and TRBJ2-7, is DTGVSQNPRHKITKRGQNVTFRCDPISEHNRLYWYRQTLGQGPEFLTYFQNEAQLEKSRLLSDRFSAERPKGSFSTLEIQRTEQGDSAMYLCASSPQMDTYEQYFGPGTRLTVT.

V gene TRBV9 combines with J gene TRBJ2-3; D not certain. There are 15 residues in the CDR3. Germline V gene sequence: CDR1 SGDLS, CDR2 YYNGEE. The V end lost 0 bases, the J end lost 2 bases, and 10 bases lay between the germline ends. The CDR3 sequence is CASSVGVADTDTQYF. DNA for the CDR3: TGTGCCAGCAGCGTAGGGGTTGCGGACACAGATACGCAGTATTTT. The whole variable domain, remainder taken from reference TRBV9 and TRBJ2-3, is DSGVTQTPKHLITATGQRVTLRCSPRSGDLSVYWYQQSLDQGLQFLIQYYNGEERAKGNILERFSAQQFPDLHSELNLSSLELGDSALYFCASSVGVADTDTQYFGPGTRLTVL.

This clonotype has at least ten counts. The gene calls are TRBV4-2 and TRBJ2-3, with 9 bases identical to TRBD2. The CDR3 contains 16 residues. V shed 0 bases and J 4 bases; nucleotides not matched to a gene: 5. Germline CDR1 LGHNA, CDR2 YNFKEQ. The CDR3 protein is CASSQDSGGGADTQYF. The CDR3 region has the DNA TGTGCCAGCAGCCAAGATAGCGGGGGTGGTGCAGATACGCAGTATTTT.

The V gene is TRBV27, the J gene TRBJ2-1; TRBD1 is a possible D gene (5 bases). The closer fit of TRBJ2-7 to the DNA end suggests the J call may be wrong. CDR1 MNHEY and CDR2 SMNVEV come from the germline V gene (reference sequence). The length of the CDR3 is 13 residues. CDR3 nucleotide sequence: TGTGCCAGCAGCACGACAGCGAACAATGAGCAGTACTTC. It is translated as CASSTTANNEQYF.

In its sample, this clonotype was seen a few times. This rearrangement joins TRBV12-3 or TRBV12-4 to TRBJ1-2; the D gene is possibly TRBD1 (6 bases). This CDR3 has 17 amino acids. V was trimmed by 5 bases and J by 7 bases, leaving 26 bases between them. DNA for the CDR3: TGTGCCAGCAGTACGACAGGTCGTTATGGGAAGCGGCCTGGCTACACCTTC. It encodes CASSTTGRYGKRPGYTF.

The chain couples TRBV27 to TRBJ2-1; D may match TRBD1 or TRBD2 (5 bases each). The germline V and J ends were trimmed by 6 bases and 12 bases, with 24 bases remaining between them. This CDR3 spans 15 amino acids. From germline, CDR1 is MNHEY and CDR2 SMNVEV (reference sequence). The CDR3 nucleotides read TGTGCCAGCAGGTCTGGGGGAAGCTCCTACAGTGTGCAGTTCTTC. Amino acid sequence: CASRSGGSSYSVQFF.

The V call is TRBV9, the J call TRBJ1-6; D unclear. CDR3 length equals 15 residues. The ends were cut back, 0 bases at V and 7 bases at J, with 11 bases in the middle. Germline-derived CDR1 and CDR2 are SGDLS and YYNGEE. The CDR3 DNA reads TGTGCCAGCAGCGTAGCTCAGGCGGGGAATTCACCCCTCCACTTT. This codes for CASSVAQAGNSPLHF.

The chain employs TRBV27 and TRBJ1-1, with TRBD1 as a possible D gene (6 bases). CDR1 and CDR2 from the germline V gene are MNHEY and SMNVEV (reference sequence). V lost 3 bases and J lost 6, with 14 bases in between. The CDR3 contains 14 residues. CDR3 protein: CASSFWGLGAEAFF. The DNA for the CDR3 is TGTGCCAGCAGTTTTTGGGGGCTAGGCGCTGAAGCTTTCTTT.